These 25 T cell receptor beta chains were sequenced from one sample in a study of immune heterogeneity within non-small cell lung tumors. It was a multiplex PCR that amplified TCR beta CDR3, with 32 V and 13 J primers. TCRdb re-called the multiplex PCR reads through MiXCR, storing one row per CDR3 protein. In the table there are 8,000 to 11,000 distinct CDR3 sequences, about 17% of which are singletons. Template was bulk tumor genomic DNA, approximately 560 ng per sample. During surgery, each primary tumor gave multiple biopsies spaced as far apart as possible. Curative operations were performed on patients who had untreated, newly diagnosed non-small cell lung cancer. Source material: lung tumor tissue. The receptors here all came from a man aged 40-49 years with non-small cell lung cancer.

This clonotype was observed at least ten times. This chain joins TRBV7-3 and TRBJ2-3, with TRBD1 matching 10 bases. Losses at the gene ends were 2 bases for V and 4 bases for J; bases not matched to a gene: 0. Germline CDR1 is SGHTA and CDR2 is FQGTGA. The CDR3 totals 14 residues. CDR3 residues: CASSLGTGADTQYF. In DNA form, the CDR3 reads TGTGCCAGCAGCTTAGGGACAGGGGCAGATACGCAGTATTTT. Complete variable domain (other parts from reference TRBV7-3 and TRBJ2-3): GAGVSQTPSNKVTEKGKYVELRCDPISGHTALYWYRQSLGQGPEFLIYFQGTGAADDSGLPNDRFFAVRPEGSVSTLKIQRTERGDSAVYLCASSLGTGADTQYFGPGTRLTVL.

The CDR3 protein is CASSRSGLAAVSDTQYF. CDR3 nucleotides: TGCGCCAGCAGCCGCTCTGGACTAGCGGCGGTATCGGATACGCAGTATTTT. The gene calls are TRBV4-1 and TRBJ2-3; 10 nucleotides align to TRBD2. The length of the CDR3 is 17 residues. Germline V gives CDR1 MGHRA, CDR2 YSYEKL. Trimming at V came to 4 bases and at J to 6 bases, leaving 13 bases not matched to a gene.

This clonotype counts as medium-sized. This chain connects TRBV7-8 to TRBJ1-6, with D uncertain. V dropped 2 bases and J dropped 9 bases, with 8 bases sitting between them. CDR1 and CDR2 (germline): SGHVS, FQNEAQ. The CDR3 covers 13 residues. CDR3 region: CASSLPTVSPLHF. CDR3 DNA sequence: TGTGCCAGCAGCTTACCGACTGTTTCACCCCTCCACTTT. The full variable domain, in which reference TRBV7-8 and TRBJ1-6 provide the parts outside the CDR3, is GAGVSQSPRYKVAKRGQDVALRCDPISGHVSLFWYQQALGQGPEFLTYFQNEAQLDKSGLPSDRFFAERPEGSVSTLKIQRTQQEDSAVYLCASSLPTVSPLHFGNGTRLTVT.

By sample share, this clonotype is medium-sized (0.01 to 0.1%). The gene calls are TRBV4-1 and TRBJ1-4; 9 bases are a match to TRBD1. With 5 bases clipped from V and 7 bases from J, the junction kept 8 bases outside the gene matches. The CDR3 runs to 15 residues. Per the germline V gene, CDR1 is MGHRA and CDR2 is YSYEKL. The DNA for the CDR3 is TGCGCCAGCAGCTTGCGGACAGGGGAGAGTGAAAAACTGTTTTTT. Translation gives CASSLRTGESEKLFF.

This clonotype was seen at least ten times. V gene TRBV5-1 combines with J gene TRBJ1-4; possible D gene TRBD1, 6 bases. V shed 2 bases and J shed 8 bases, with 16 bases lying between them. The CDR3 has 15 residues. Germline V gene sequence: CDR1 SGHRS, CDR2 YFSETQ. As DNA, the CDR3 is TGCGCCAGCAGCTTACAGGGAGGCGTGGGGGAAAAACTGTTTTTT. Its protein is CASSLQGGVGEKLFF. The full variable domain, with the rest looked up from reference TRBV5-1 and TRBJ1-4, is KAGVTQTPRYLIKTRGQQVTLSCSPISGHRSVSWYQQTPGQGLQFLFEYFSETQRNKGNFPGRFSGRQFSNSRSEMNVSTLELGDSALYLCASSLQGGVGEKLFFGSGTQLSVL.

This clonotype came up many times. The rearrangement links TRBV5-8 to TRBJ2-7, with D perhaps TRBD1 (7 bases). CDR1 SGHTS and CDR2 YDEGEE come from the germline V gene. The CDR3 is 17 amino acids. V was shortened by 4 bases and J by 4 bases, with 24 bases between the two germline ends. CDR3 in amino acids: CASSTPMGGQNVYEQYF. The CDR3 region has the DNA TGTGCCAGCAGCACCCCAATGGGGGGACAGAATGTTTACGAGCAGTACTTC.

This clonotype was recorded at least ten times. The chain couples TRBV14 to TRBJ2-1, with D unresolved. The ends were cut back, 5 bases at V and 6 bases at J, with 8 bases in the middle. Germline V gives CDR1 SGHDN, CDR2 FVKESK. The CDR3 contains 12 residues. CDR3 amino acids: CASSSTRNEQFF. The CDR3 DNA sequence: TGTGCCAGCAGCTCGACGCGCAATGAGCAGTTCTTC. Variable domain in full (rest from reference TRBV14 and TRBJ2-1): EAGVTQFPSHSVIEKGQTVTLRCDPISGHDNLYWYRRVMGKEIKFLLHFVKESKQDESGMPNNRFLAERTGGTYSTLKVQPAELEDSGVYFCASSSTRNEQFFGPGTRLTVL.

This clonotype was counted at least ten times. V and J are TRBV3-1 and TRBJ2-1; 9 nucleotides line up with TRBD2. V gave up 4 bases and J gave up 4 bases; unmatched junction bases: 11. The CDR3 consists of 17 residues. Germline V lookup: CDR1 LGHDT, CDR2 YNNKEL (reference sequence). CDR3 nucleotides: TGTGCCAGCAGCCCAAGACTAGCGGAGCCCTTTTACAATGAGCAGTTCTTC. It encodes CASSPRLAEPFYNEQFF.

This clonotype was detected ten times or more. The chain recombines TRBV6-4 with TRBJ2-3; 12 bases align to TRBD2. From germline, CDR1 is MRHNA and CDR2 SNTAGT. The CDR3 runs to 14 residues. V lost 6 bases and J lost 4; bases outside the gene matches: 2. The CDR3 loop is CASSLAGGADTQYF. In nucleotides, the CDR3 is TGTGCCAGCAGCCTAGCGGGGGGGGCAGATACGCAGTATTTT.

About this clonotype: A much larger clone differs from this one at a single base, so this may be a read error. The rearrangement links TRBV11-2 to TRBJ1-1; a weak D match, TRBD1 (5 bases). This CDR3 spans 14 amino acids. The V gene's germline CDR1 is SGHAT and CDR2 FQNNGV. CDR3 loop: CASSSGPLNTEALF. CDR3 sequence (DNA): TGTGCCAGCAGCTCGGGACCGCTGAACACTGAAGCTTTATTT.

On this clonotype: At one end the junction does not follow the germline gene, possibly because of a read error. J is TRBJ1-1 and V is TRBV6-1; unclear D gene. CDR3 size: 11 residues. CDR1 and CDR2 from the germline V gene are MNHNS and SASEGT. The CDR3 region is CASRWSTEVFF. For the CDR3, the DNA is TGTGCCAGCAGGTGGTCCACTGAAGTTTTCTTT.

This clonotype was counted only a few times. J is TRBJ1-2 and V is TRBV9, with 7 positions matching TRBD1. Germline V gene data show CDR1 as SGDLS and CDR2 as YYNGEE. The CDR3 sequence is 15 residues long. The trim removed 4 bases at V and 4 bases at J, leaving 10 bases unmatched. CDR3 DNA sequence: TGTGCCAGCAGCCCTGAGGGGGCCCTTCCCTATGGCTACACCTTC. Amino acid sequence: CASSPEGALPYGYTF.

Note on this clonotype: Being one base from a much bigger clone, this may be a read error. The chain links TRBV4-1 to TRBJ2-3; weak D call: TRBD2 (5 bases). This CDR3 spans 14 amino acids. Germline V gene sequence: CDR1 MGHRA, CDR2 YSYEKL. The CDR3 region has the DNA TGCGCCAGCAGCCAACTAGCCCTCACATATACGCAGTATTTT. It encodes CASSQLALTYTQYF.

This clonotype was found a few times. This may arise from a read error, as a much more abundant clone is one base away. This chain connects TRBV29-1 to TRBJ1-1; D may be TRBD1 (6 bases). V was clipped by 4 bases and J by 7 bases, with 7 bases between them. The CDR3 has 10 amino acids. Per the germline V gene, CDR1 is SQVTM and CDR2 is ANQGSEA. The CDR3 nucleotides read TGCAGCGTTGGGGACATTGAAGCTTTCTTT. Protein sequence: CSVGDIEAFF.

At least ten counts were recorded for this clonotype. This chain uses TRBV7-3 with TRBJ2-1; TRBD2 agrees at 10 bases. Germline lookup yields CDR1 SGHTA and CDR2 FQGTGA. The trim removed 5 bases at V and 0 bases at J, leaving 1 base unmatched. There are 15 residues in the CDR3. The CDR3 region has the DNA TGTGCCAGCAGCCCTAGCGGGAGCTCCTACAATGAGCAGTTCTTC. The encoded protein is CASSPSGSSYNEQFF.

Many counts were recorded for this clonotype. The rearrangement joins TRBV7-2 to TRBJ1-2, with D possibly TRBD1 on 6 matching bases. The CDR3 totals 14 residues. V was cut by 0 bases and J by 10 bases, with 15 bases left in between. CDR1 is SGHTA and CDR2 is FQGNSA in the germline V gene. The CDR3 here is CASSLAGGPIDYTF. For the CDR3, the DNA is TGTGCCAGCAGCTTAGCGGGGGGCCCAATCGACTACACCTTC.

Sample share makes this clonotype medium-sized (0.01 to 0.1%). The V call is TRBV12-3 or TRBV12-4, the J call TRBJ1-1; possible D gene TRBD1, 6 bases. There are 16 residues in the CDR3. V was cut by 6 bases and J by 3 bases, with 20 bases left in between. This CDR3 is CASSPPWQGRDTEAFF. The CDR3 DNA reads TGTGCCAGCAGCCCGCCTTGGCAGGGGAGAGACACTGAAGCTTTCTTT.

By sample share, this clonotype is medium-sized (0.01 to 0.1%). J is TRBJ2-3 and V is TRBV11-3; TRBD2 agrees at 8 bases. J gave up 2 bases and V 3 bases, and 4 bases lay outside the gene matches. Germline V gene sequence: CDR1 SGHNT, CDR2 YENEEA. CDR3 size: 15 residues. Written as DNA, the CDR3 is TGTGCCAGCAGCTTTGCGGGGGGAGTCACAGATACGCAGTATTTT. Amino acids: CASSFAGGVTDTQYF.

By proportion, this clonotype is medium-sized (0.01 to 0.1%). The chain couples TRBV27 to TRBJ2-1; 7 positions match TRBD1. CDR3 length equals 16 residues. V lost 0 bases, J lost 3 bases, and 5 bases stayed unmatched. From germline, CDR1 is MNHEY and CDR2 SMNVEV (reference sequence). The CDR3 DNA follows: TGTGCCAGCAGTTTATCTCCAGGGGGAGTCTACAATGAGCAGTTCTTC. Translated, it gives CASSLSPGGVYNEQFF.

By its share, this clonotype is medium-sized (0.01 to 0.1%). The chain couples TRBV4-3 to TRBJ2-7, with TRBD2 matching over 12 bases. The CDR3 loop spans 14 amino acids. V dropped 4 bases and J dropped 3; count of bases not matched to a gene: 1. Germline assignment: CDR1 LGHNA and CDR2 YSLEER. The CDR3 region is CASSLTSGSYEQYF. Here the CDR3 DNA reads TGCGCCAGCAGCCTGACTAGCGGGAGCTACGAGCAGTACTTC.

This clonotype occurred many times. The V call is TRBV18, the J call TRBJ1-3; D unclear. The V gene lost 6 bases and the J gene lost 0 bases, with 12 bases spanning the gap. CDR1 and CDR2 from the germline V gene are KGHSH and LQKENI. This CDR3 is 15 amino acids long. This CDR3 is CASSYSGVSGNTIYF. In DNA form, the CDR3 reads TGTGCCAGCTCCTACTCGGGAGTCTCTGGAAACACCATATATTTT.

This clonotype was seen ten or more times. The chain carries TRBV3-1 and TRBJ1-1, with D maybe TRBD1 (6 bases). The V end lost 3 bases, the J end lost 3 bases, and 20 bases lay between the germline ends. The CDR3 spans 17 residues. Per the germline V gene, CDR1 is LGHDT and CDR2 is YNNKEL (reference sequence). In DNA form, the CDR3 reads TGTGCCAGCAGCCAGGTCCGGCGTAGGGGGAGGGACACTGAAGCTTTCTTT. Encoded protein: CASSQVRRRGRDTEAFF.

This clonotype appeared many times. J is TRBJ2-2 and V is TRBV27; no clear D gene. CDR1 MNHEY and CDR2 SMNVEV come from the germline V gene (reference sequence). The length of the CDR3 is 16 residues. Trimming stripped 10 bases from V and 7 bases from J, with 25 bases between. CDR3 DNA: TGTGCCAACCCTAAGTGGCAGGTGGTTAGTGGCGGGGAGCTGTTTTTT. It specifies CANPKWQVVSGGELFF.

The gene calls are TRBV5-6 and TRBJ1-1, with 9 bases matching TRBD1. The V gene end was trimmed by 4 bases and the J gene end by 3 bases; junction bases not matched to a gene: 10. CDR3 length: 16 amino acids. Germline V gene sequence: CDR1 SGHDT, CDR2 YYEEEE. CDR3 loop: CASSQLFRDRDTEAFF. For the CDR3, the DNA is TGTGCCAGCAGCCAACTTTTCCGGGACAGGGACACTGAAGCTTTCTTT. Based on the CDR3 plus reference TRBV5-6 and TRBJ1-1, the full variable domain is DAGVTQSPTHLIKTRGQQVTLRCSPKSGHDTVSWYQQALGQGPQFIFQYYEEEERQRGNFPDRFSGHQFPNYSSELNVNALLLGDSALYLCASSQLFRDRDTEAFFGQGTRLTVV.

This clonotype was counted many times. This chain joins TRBV4-1 and TRBJ2-7, with TRBD1 identical over 7 bases. The germline gives CDR1 MGHRA, CDR2 YSYEKL. After removal of 1 base from V and 3 bases from J, the junction contained 6 bases not matched to a gene. The CDR3 covers 15 residues. The CDR3 DNA sequence: TGCGCCAGCAGCCAAGTTGAGGGGGCCCTCTACGAGCAGTACTTC. Amino acids: CASSQVEGALYEQYF.